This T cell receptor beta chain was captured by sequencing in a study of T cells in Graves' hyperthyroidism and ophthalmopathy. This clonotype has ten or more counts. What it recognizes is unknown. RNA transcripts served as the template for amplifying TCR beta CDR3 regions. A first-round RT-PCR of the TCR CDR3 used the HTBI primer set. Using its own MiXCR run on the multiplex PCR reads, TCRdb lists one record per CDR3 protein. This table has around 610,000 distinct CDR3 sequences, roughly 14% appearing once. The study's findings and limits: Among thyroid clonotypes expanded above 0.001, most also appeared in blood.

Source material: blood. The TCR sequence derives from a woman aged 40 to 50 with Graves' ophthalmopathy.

The CDR3 sequence is CASRSGQSYEQYF. CDR3 bases: TGTGCCAGCAGGTCGGGACAGTCCTACGAGCAGTACTTC. This chain joins TRBV28 and TRBJ2-7, with 7 bases identical to TRBD1. The CDR3 totals 13 residues. The V gene end was trimmed by 6 bases and the J gene end by 1 base; junction bases not matched to a gene: 3. Germline loops: CDR1 MDHEN, CDR2 SYDVKM. Full variable domain (remainder filled in from reference TRBV28 and TRBJ2-7): DVKVTQSSRYLVKRTGEKVFLECVQDMDHENMFWYRQDPGLGLRLIYFSYDVKMKEKGDIPEGYSVSREKKERFSLILESASTNQTSMYLCASRSGQSYEQYFGPGTRLTVT.